This T cell receptor beta chain is from a study of resident and recirculating memory T cells in vitiligo. V was shortened by 1 base and J by 0 bases, with 9 bases between the two germline ends. CDR1 LGHNA and CDR2 YSLEER come from the germline V gene. The CDR3 runs 16 residues. The assay was immunoSEQ multiplex PCR, and TCRdb's table has in-frame clones only and misses some. The data contain more than 65,000 clones, approximately 90% of them singletons. No vitiligo treatment was given during the prior three months. The receptor's source is a male donor with vitiligo. This sequence joins TRBV4-3 and TRBJ1-4; perhaps TRBD1 as D (6 bases). The sequenced sample consisted of blood. The CDR3 nucleotides are TGCGCCAGCAGCCAAGGAAGGACAGCAACTAATGAAAAACTGTTTTTT. This sequence encodes CASSQGRTATNEKLFF.